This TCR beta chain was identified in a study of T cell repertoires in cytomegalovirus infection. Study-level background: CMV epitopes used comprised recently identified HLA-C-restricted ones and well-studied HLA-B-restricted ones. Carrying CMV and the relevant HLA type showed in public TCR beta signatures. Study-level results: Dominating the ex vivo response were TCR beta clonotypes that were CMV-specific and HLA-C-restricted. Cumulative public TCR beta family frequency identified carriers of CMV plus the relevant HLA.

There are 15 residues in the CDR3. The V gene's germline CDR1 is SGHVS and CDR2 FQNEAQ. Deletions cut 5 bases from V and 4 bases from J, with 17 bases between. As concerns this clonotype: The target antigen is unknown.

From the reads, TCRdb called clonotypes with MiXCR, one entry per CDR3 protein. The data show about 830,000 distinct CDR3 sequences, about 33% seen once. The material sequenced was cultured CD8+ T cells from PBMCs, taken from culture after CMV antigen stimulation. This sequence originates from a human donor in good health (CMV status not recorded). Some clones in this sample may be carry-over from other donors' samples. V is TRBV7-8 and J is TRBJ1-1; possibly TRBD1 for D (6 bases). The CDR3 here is CASSISRGGSTEAFF. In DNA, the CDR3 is TGTGCCAGCAGCATCTCCAGGGGTGGTAGCACTGAAGCTTTCTTT.